This T cell receptor beta chain derives from a study of shared clonotypes between healthy human individuals. Every donor was a Caucasian adult from Nashville, Tennessee. V shed 1 base and J 3 bases; nucleotides not matched to a gene: 5. The CDR3 is 18 residues long. In germline, CDR1 is SNHLY, CDR2 FYNNEI. Assay: immunoSEQ multiplex PCR; the TCRdb copy retains only in-frame clones and omits some. The data contain fewer than 2.5 million clones, 93% of them singletons. This receptor was taken from a man younger than 30 in good health. Some clones in this sample may be carry-over from other donors' samples. The J gene is TRBJ2-1, the V gene TRBV2, with 14 nucleotides matching TRBD2. Sequencing was done on a sample of naive CD4+ T cells from PBMCs. Subset reported: CD45RA+ positively selected. CDR3 DNA sequence: TGTGCCAGCAGTGAAGTGACTAGCGGGAGGGGAATCTACAATGAGCAGTTCTTC. Translating it yields CASSEVTSGRGIYNEQFF.